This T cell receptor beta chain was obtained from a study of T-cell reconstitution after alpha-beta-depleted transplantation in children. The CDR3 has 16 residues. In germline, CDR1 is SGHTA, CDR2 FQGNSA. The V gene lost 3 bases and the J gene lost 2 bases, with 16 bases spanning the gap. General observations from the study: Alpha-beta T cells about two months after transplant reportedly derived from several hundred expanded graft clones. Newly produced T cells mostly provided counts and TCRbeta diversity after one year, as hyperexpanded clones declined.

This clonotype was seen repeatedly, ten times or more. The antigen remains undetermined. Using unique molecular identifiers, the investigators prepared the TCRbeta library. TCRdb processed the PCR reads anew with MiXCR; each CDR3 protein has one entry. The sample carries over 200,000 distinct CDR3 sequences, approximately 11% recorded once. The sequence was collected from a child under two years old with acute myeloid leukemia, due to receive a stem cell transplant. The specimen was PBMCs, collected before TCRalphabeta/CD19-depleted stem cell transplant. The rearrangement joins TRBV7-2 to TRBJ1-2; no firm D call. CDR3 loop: CASSLAGRSLNYGYTF. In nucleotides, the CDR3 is TGTGCCAGCAGCTTGGCCGGACGTAGTCTGAACTATGGCTACACCTTC.